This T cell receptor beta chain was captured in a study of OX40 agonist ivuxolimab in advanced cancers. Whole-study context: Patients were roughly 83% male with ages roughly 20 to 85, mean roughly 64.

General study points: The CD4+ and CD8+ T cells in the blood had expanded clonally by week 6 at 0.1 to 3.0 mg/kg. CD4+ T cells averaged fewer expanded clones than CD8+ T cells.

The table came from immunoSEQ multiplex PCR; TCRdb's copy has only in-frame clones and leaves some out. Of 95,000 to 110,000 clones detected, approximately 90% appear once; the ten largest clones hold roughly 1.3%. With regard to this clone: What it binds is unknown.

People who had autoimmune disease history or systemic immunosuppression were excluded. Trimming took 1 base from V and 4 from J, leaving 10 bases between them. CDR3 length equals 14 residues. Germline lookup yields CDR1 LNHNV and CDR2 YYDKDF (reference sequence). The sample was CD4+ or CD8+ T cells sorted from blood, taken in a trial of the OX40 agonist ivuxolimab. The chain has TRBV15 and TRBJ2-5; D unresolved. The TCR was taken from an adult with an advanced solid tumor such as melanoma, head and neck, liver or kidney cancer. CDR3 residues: CATSRVGVSETQYF. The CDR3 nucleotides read TGTGCCACCAGCAGAGTTGGGGTATCAGAGACCCAGTACTTC.